Listed here is a single T cell receptor beta chain. Its antigen specificity is not known. No qualities accompany the bases; no much larger clone lies one base away. The listed sequencing device is Illumina HiSeq 2500. Quantitative 5'-RACE with molecular barcodes was used to prepare TCR beta libraries. The study's own analysis went as follows. A new computational method, built on a probabilistic model of VDJ rearrangement, was used to identify disease-linked TCR variants. TCRdb cleaned the public reads at Q25 with fastp, built clones with MiXCR and kept in-frame beta chains. Identical CDR3 protein sequences are pooled into one entry, listed with their most common genes and DNA. Clone size and V and J calls follow TCRdb, not the original study. The sample records 300,000 to 400,000 distinct CDR3 sequences, roughly 14% of which are singletons. The ten largest make up about 1% of the sample. This sample was taken from a study of CD8 T cells in ankylosing spondylitis (dated by TCRdb to the late 2010s). Concerning the study at large: T cell receptor beta repertoires were profiled in healthy donors and ankylosing spondylitis patients so that disease-linked TCR variants could be found. Peripheral blood samples were taken, and synovial fluid was additionally collected from ankylosing spondylitis patients. The whole study cohort included 95 to 130 healthy donors and 25 ankylosing spondylitis patients.

The CDR3 covers 12 residues, taking in both the cysteine and the phenylalanine. The read is trimmed to its CDR3 DNA, 36 bases read in frame from base 1. CDR1 and CDR2 are read off the germline V gene (reference sequence) as DFQATT and SNEGSKA. Trimming takes 0 bases from V and 7 bases from J, and the germline ends sit 10 bases apart. Results and caveats for the whole study, not just this receptor: Blood from ankylosing spondylitis patients appeared to be characterized by a TCR beta motif composed of under ten highly homologous amino acid variants. The disease-linked clones were reported as significantly enriched in matched synovial fluid samples from ankylosing spondylitis patients. A CD8+ phenotype was shown by the disease-linked clones, which were found at relatively low frequencies in peripheral blood. Some TCR beta motif variants had previously been reported in synovial fluid and blood of reactive arthritis patients, which suggested common disease-initiation mechanisms.

Material: blood, either unsorted or a sorted T cell fraction (not recorded which). This TCR was recovered from a male donor with ankylosing spondylitis or in good health (not recorded which). The sequence links TRBV20-1 to TRBJ2-7; there is no confident call for the D gene. In nucleotides, the sequence is TGCAGTGCTAGAGATGTCGGGCGGGAGCAGTACTTC. Its protein product is CSARDVGREQYF.